A single sample is the source of the 7 T cell receptor beta chains below, sequenced in a study of T cell repertoires in cytomegalovirus infection. No antigen has been identified for these receptors. TCRdb processed the reads anew with MiXCR; each CDR3 protein has one entry. The sample carries about 920,000 distinct CDR3 sequences, around 30% recorded once. The sequenced sample was cultured CD8+ T cells from PBMCs, obtained from culture after CMV antigen stimulation. These receptors were collected from a human donor in good health (CMV status not recorded). Some clones in this sample may be carry-over from other donors' samples.

The chain joins TRBV12-3 or TRBV12-4 to TRBJ1-2; the D is unclear. This CDR3 comprises 13 residues. The V gene lost 6 bases and the J gene lost 4 bases, with 12 bases spanning the gap. The CDR3 here is CASSPRASYGYTF. The CDR3, as DNA: TGTGCCAGCAGCCCCCGGGCCAGCTATGGCTACACCTTC.

In its sample, this clonotype was seen a few times. The J gene is TRBJ1-1, the V gene TRBV7-6; TRBD1 is a possible D gene (5 bases). The germline CDR1 and CDR2 sequences are SGHVS and FNYEAQ. The length of the CDR3 is 12 residues. With 4 bases removed from V and 6 bases from J, the gap between germline ends came to 9 bases. The CDR3 protein is CASSSWTPEAFF. The CDR3 nucleotides read TGTGCCAGCAGCTCATGGACACCTGAAGCTTTCTTT. The full variable domain, with the rest looked up from reference TRBV7-6 and TRBJ1-1, is GAGVSQSPRYKVTKRGQDVALRCDPISGHVSLYWYRQALGQGPEFLTYFNYEAQQDKSGLPNDRFSAERPEGSISTLTIQRTEQRDSAMYRCASSSWTPEAFFGQGTRLTVV.

The chain links TRBV4-1 to TRBJ2-1; 8 positions match TRBD2. CDR1 is MGHRA and CDR2 is YSYEKL in the germline V gene. This CDR3 has 18 residues. With V trimmed by 0 bases and J by 4 bases, 11 bases remained unmatched. CDR3 region: CASSQDPYQRGYYNEQFF. The CDR3 DNA reads as TGCGCCAGCAGCCAAGACCCGTACCAGCGGGGGTATTACAATGAGCAGTTCTTC.

J is TRBJ2-3 and V is TRBV6-1; TRBD2 matches at 8 bases. The germline V gene has CDR1 MNHNS and CDR2 SASEGT. The J segment lost 0 bases and the V segment lost 6 bases, leaving 11 bases of the junction unmatched. The CDR3 covers 17 residues. The chain's CDR3 is CASSKYGGGISTDTQYF. In DNA form, the CDR3 reads TGTGCCAGCAGCAAATACGGGGGGGGCATCAGCACAGATACGCAGTATTTT.

The rearrangement links TRBV14 to TRBJ2-7; 10 nucleotides line up with TRBD2. Germline V gene lookup returns CDR1 SGHDN and CDR2 FVKESK. The CDR3 length is 14 residues. The V and J ends lost 0 bases and 4 bases, in that order; junction bases with no gene match: 0. The CDR3: CASSQELAGYEQYF. CDR3 nucleotides: TGTGCCAGCAGCCAAGAACTAGCGGGGTACGAGCAGTACTTC. The variable domain in full, completed from reference TRBV14 and TRBJ2-7, reads EAGVTQFPSHSVIEKGQTVTLRCDPISGHDNLYWYRRVMGKEIKFLLHFVKESKQDESGMPNNRFLAERTGGTYSTLKVQPAELEDSGVYFCASSQELAGYEQYFGPGTRLTVT.

The chain has TRBV7-9 and TRBJ2-3; unclear D gene. The germline V and J ends were trimmed by 4 bases and 0 bases, with 11 bases remaining between them. The germline V gene has CDR1 SEHNR and CDR2 FQNEAQ (reference sequence). The CDR3 loop spans 15 amino acids. CDR3 in DNA: TGTGCCAGCAGCTCTTCTAAATCTAGCACAGATACGCAGTATTTT. Protein: CASSSSKSSTDTQYF.

The chain has TRBV7-6 and TRBJ2-2; D not certain. The CDR3 has 17 residues. V dropped 0 bases and J dropped 3 bases, with 14 bases sitting between them. Germline values: CDR1 SGHVS, CDR2 FNYEAQ. CDR3 sequence reads: CASSLAPPPRDTGELFF. In DNA form, the CDR3 reads TGTGCCAGCAGCTTAGCACCCCCGCCTAGGGACACCGGGGAGCTGTTTTTT.